The rows below give T cell receptor beta chains drawn from one sample of a study of T-cell memory formation after mild COVID-19. TCRdb reanalysed the 5' RACE reads using MiXCR and keeps one entry per CDR3 protein. Altogether about 560,000 distinct CDR3 sequences are present, approximately 18% being singletons, with the ten largest covering 12%. The sequenced material came from PBMCs or a T cell subset sorted from them (not recorded which). All receptors derive from an adult woman who had mild COVID-19 (a few samples of this study predate the infection). Cell type and time point are not known. Each CDR3 is given with its conserved first and last residue.

V gene: TRBV4-2
CDR3 protein: CASSPPSGGGTDTQYF

V gene: TRBV19
CDR3 protein: CASNPWGVNQPQHF

V gene: TRBV21-1
CDR3 protein: CASSKQQFYGYTF

V gene: TRBV4-1
CDR3 protein: CASSQVGVRGFYEQYF

V gene: TRBV20-1
CDR3 protein: CSARGQRGGTGELFF

V gene: TRBV12-3/TRBV12-4
CDR3 protein: CASSFLLAYEQYF

V gene: TRBV5-1
CDR3 protein: CASSRDLTSTDTQYF

V gene: TRBV27
CDR3 protein: CASSYRDRDVYGYTF

V gene: TRBV4-3
CDR3 protein: CASSHDNQPQHF

V gene: TRBV5-4
CDR3 protein: CVCGGPYYEQYF

V gene: TRBV9
CDR3 protein: CASSAMNSYNEQFF

V gene: TRBV20-1
CDR3 protein: CSARGTHYGYTF

V gene: TRBV6-5
CDR3 protein: CASSVRSTDTQYF

V gene: TRBV7-3
CDR3 protein: CASSPLAGELFF

V gene: TRBV7-3
CDR3 protein: CASSTSGAETQYF

V gene: TRBV6-5
CDR3 protein: CASSPDNLNTEAFF

V gene: TRBV7-3
CDR3 protein: CASSSRGTTLYNEQFF

V gene: TRBV9
CDR3 protein: CASSVGEGRETQYF

V gene: TRBV6-2/TRBV6-3
CDR3 protein: CASSYRFGYEQYF

V gene: TRBV10-3
CDR3 protein: CAISESNDYSPLHF

V gene: TRBV6-1
CDR3 protein: CASSDGRLAGVAGDTQYF

V gene: TRBV12-3/TRBV12-4
CDR3 protein: CASSTNRGNGYTF

V gene: TRBV6-2/TRBV6-3
CDR3 protein: CASSPDTFNQPQHF